What follows are 27 T cell receptor beta chains derived from one specimen sequenced in a study of shared clonotypes between healthy human individuals. The data were produced by immunoSEQ multiplex PCR, yet TCRdb's version contains in-frame clones alone and is incomplete. The repertoire consists of roughly 1,600,000 clones, with 98% to 99% occurring once and the leading ten covering about 0.4%. The sample consisted of naive CD4+ T cells sorted from blood. Specified subset: CD45RA+ positively selected. The receptors were sampled from a young man in good health.

Only one count was recorded for this clone. This chain joins TRBV28 and TRBJ2-2; 10 bases fit TRBD2. Germline V gives CDR1 MDHEN, CDR2 SYDVKM. This CDR3 comprises 16 residues. V shed 5 bases and J 4 bases; nucleotides not matched to a gene: 7. DNA for the CDR3: TGTGCCAGCAGTCCCCTTAGCGGGAGGATCACCGGGGAGCTGTTTTTT. Translation: CASSPLSGRITGELFF.

This clone was recorded once. One end of the junction does not line up with germline, which may come from a read error. The chain employs TRBV18 and TRBJ2-7, with 10 positions matching TRBD1. Germline CDR1 reads KGHSH; CDR2 reads LQKENI. This CDR3 has 14 residues. The CDR3 sequence: CANSPSGQGYEQYF. CDR3 coding DNA: TGTGCCAACTCACCATCGGGACAGGGGTACGAGCAGTACTTC.

The chain links TRBV11-2 to TRBJ2-1, with D possibly being TRBD2 (5 bases). Germline V gene lookup returns CDR1 SGHAT and CDR2 FQNNGV. V was shortened by 1 base and J by 2 bases, with 9 bases between the two germline ends. The CDR3 sequence is 15 residues long. The CDR3 nucleotides are TGTGCCAGCAGCTTAGGGCGGGCCCCCTACAATGAGCAGTTCTTC. Translated: CASSLGRAPYNEQFF. The full variable domain, with the rest looked up from reference TRBV11-2 and TRBJ2-1, is EAGVAQSPRYKIIEKRQSVAFWCNPISGHATLYWYQQILGQGPKLLIQFQNNGVVDDSQLPKDRFSAERLKGVDSTLKIQPAKLEDSAVYLCASSLGRAPYNEQFFGPGTRLTVL.

A remark on this clone: Different DNA sequences within this sample yield the same CDR3. V is TRBV2 and J is TRBJ2-2, with 7 nucleotides matching TRBD2. Germline V lookup: CDR1 SNHLY, CDR2 FYNNEI. The V and J ends lost 7 bases and 2 bases, in that order; junction bases with no gene match: 1. This CDR3 has 13 residues. The DNA of the CDR3 is TGTGCCAGCACTAGCGGAAACACCGGGGAGCTGTTTTTT. Translating gives CASTSGNTGELFF.

This sequence joins TRBV28 and TRBJ2-1; possibly TRBD1 for D (6 bases). V was cut by 1 base and J by 5 bases, with 21 bases left in between. Germline assignment: CDR1 MDHEN and CDR2 SYDVKM. This CDR3 has 18 residues. The CDR3 nucleotides are TGTGCCAGCAGTTTATCCCCCCCAGGTAGTGGGGGCCACAATGAGCAGTTCTTC. It yields the protein CASSLSPPGSGGHNEQFF.

The chain links TRBV9 to TRBJ2-5, with TRBD2 identical over 9 bases. Germline V lookup: CDR1 SGDLS, CDR2 YYNGEE. Trimming took 2 bases from V and 2 from J; bases not matched to a gene: 4. CDR3 size: 15 residues. The CDR3 region has the DNA TGTGCCAGCAGCGTTCTAGCGGGATCACAAGAGACCCAGTACTTC. The encoded protein is CASSVLAGSQETQYF. Variable domain in full (rest from reference TRBV9 and TRBJ2-5): DSGVTQTPKHLITATGQRVTLRCSPRSGDLSVYWYQQSLDQGLQFLIQYYNGEERAKGNILERFSAQQFPDLHSELNLSSLELGDSALYFCASSVLAGSQETQYFGPGTRLLVL.

The chain has TRBV28 and TRBJ1-1, with a possible D match to TRBD1 (5 bases). Deletions cut 5 bases from V and 6 bases from J, with 19 bases between. Germline CDR1 and CDR2: MDHEN and SYDVKM. This CDR3 has 15 residues. The CDR3 region has the DNA TGTGCCAGCAGTATACCGACAGTCGGTTTCTCTGAAGCTTTCTTT. Amino acid sequence: CASSIPTVGFSEAFF.

The CDR3 is CASSAQFGANVLTF. The CDR3 nucleotides read TGTGCCAGCAGCGCCCAGTTCGGGGCCAACGTCCTGACTTTC. This chain uses TRBV5-5 with TRBJ2-6; D call uncertain. The CDR3 has 14 residues. CDR1 is SGHKS, CDR2 YYEKEE, per germline (reference sequence). V was pared by 4 bases and J by 4 bases, with 9 bases between.

The CDR3 sequence is CASSSGRPVGEQFF. CDR3 bases: TGCGCCAGCAGCTCCGGACGCCCGGTCGGTGAGCAGTTCTTC. The chain combines TRBV5-1 with TRBJ2-1, with D hard to call. The V end was cut by 3 bases, the J end by 9 bases, with 16 bases between. Germline CDR1 reads SGHRS; CDR2 reads YFSETQ. This CDR3 has 14 residues.

This rearrangement joins TRBV5-6 to TRBJ2-7, with 9 nucleotides matching TRBD1. Trimming removed 2 bases from V and 3 bases from J; junction bases left unmatched: 6. The CDR3 has 15 residues. The germline CDR1 and CDR2 sequences are SGHDT and YYEEEE. As DNA, the CDR3 is TGTGCCAGCAGCTTCTCCGGGACAGGGATCTACGAGCAGTACTTC. The encoded protein is CASSFSGTGIYEQYF. The full variable domain, in which reference TRBV5-6 and TRBJ2-7 provide the parts outside the CDR3, is DAGVTQSPTHLIKTRGQQVTLRCSPKSGHDTVSWYQQALGQGPQFIFQYYEEEERQRGNFPDRFSGHQFPNYSSELNVNALLLGDSALYLCASSFSGTGIYEQYFGPGTRLTVT.

This clone was recorded only once. CDR3 bases: TGTGCCAGCTCACCCCCAGCGGGTCGGTACACCTTC. It specifies CASSPPAGRYTF. The V call is TRBV18, the J call TRBJ1-2; no firm D call. There are 12 residues in the CDR3. Trimming took off 3 bases at V and 11 bases at J, with 13 bases between the two ends. The germline gives CDR1 KGHSH, CDR2 LQKENI.

The V call is TRBV6-1, the J call TRBJ1-2, with D tentatively TRBD1 (5 bases). Germline V gives CDR1 MNHNS, CDR2 SASEGT. The CDR3 runs 14 residues. V was shortened by 1 base and J by 6 bases, with 12 bases between the two germline ends. Here the CDR3 DNA reads TGTGCCAGCAGTGAAGGTCCAGGGAACGATGGCTACACCTTC. Residues: CASSEGPGNDGYTF.

The count of this clone is one. The CDR3 sequence is CAWWRYQGGGYTF. Written as DNA, the CDR3 is TGTGCCTGGTGGAGATACCAGGGGGGTGGCTACACCTTC. This rearrangement joins TRBV30 to TRBJ1-2; TRBD1 agrees at 7 bases. V lost 5 bases, J lost 7 bases, and 10 bases stayed unmatched. Germline lookup yields CDR1 GTSNPN and CDR2 SVGIG (reference sequence). The length of the CDR3 is 13 residues.

The chain links TRBV18 to TRBJ2-2; 9 nucleotides match TRBD1. J lost 5 bases, V lost 8 bases, and 24 bases had no gene match. The germline V gene encodes CDR1 KGHSH and CDR2 LQKENI. The CDR3 contains 20 residues. The CDR3 reads CASLRGAGTGILARTGELFF. In DNA, the CDR3 is TGTGCCAGCCTGCGAGGAGCCGGGACAGGGATACTAGCTCGAACCGGGGAGCTGTTTTTT.

The chain joins TRBV16 to TRBJ1-5, with 7 bases aligning to TRBD1. With V trimmed by 4 bases and J by 7 bases, 13 bases remained unmatched. CDR3 length: 16 amino acids. The germline V gene encodes CDR1 KGHSY and CDR2 FQNENV. CDR3 nucleotides: TGTGCCAGCAGCCCAACCTACAGGGGCGAGGGACAGCCCCAGCATTTT. It is translated as CASSPTYRGEGQPQHF.

This clone was observed a single time. This sequence joins TRBV7-3 and TRBJ1-5; TRBD1 matches 8 bases. With 8 bases clipped from V and 5 bases from J, the junction kept 5 bases outside the gene matches. Germline V lookup: CDR1 SGHTA, CDR2 FQGTGA. The CDR3 contains 13 residues. The CDR3 DNA sequence: TGTGCCAGCGGACAGGGCCCCGATCAGCCCCAGCATTTT. It yields the protein CASGQGPDQPQHF. Combining the CDR3 with reference TRBV7-3 and TRBJ1-5 gives the whole variable domain GAGVSQTPSNKVTEKGKYVELRCDPISGHTALYWYRQSLGQGPEFLIYFQGTGAADDSGLPNDRFFAVRPEGSVSTLKIQRTERGDSAVYLCASGQGPDQPQHFGDGTRLSIL.

The chain recombines TRBV5-1 with TRBJ2-1; D call uncertain. Trimming removed 9 bases from V and 3 bases from J, with 16 bases in between. CDR1 is SGHRS and CDR2 is YFSETQ in the germline V gene. The CDR3 has 14 amino acids. For the CDR3, the DNA is TGCGCCACCCAGTTTGATAGCTACTACAATGAGCAGTTCTTC. Translating gives CATQFDSYYNEQFF.

The chain uses TRBV5-4 and TRBJ1-2; maybe TRBD1 (5 bases). Germline-derived CDR1 and CDR2 are SGHNT and YYREEE (reference sequence). V lost 0 bases, J lost 0 bases, and 9 bases lay in between. This CDR3 region has 15 residues. The CDR3 here is CASSLGGTTNYGYTF. The DNA of the CDR3 is TGTGCCAGCAGCTTGGGGGGGACTACTAACTATGGCTACACCTTC.

This clone occurred once. The V call is TRBV7-9, the J call TRBJ2-7; D call uncertain. V lost 1 base and J lost 3, with 10 bases in between. The germline gives CDR1 SEHNR, CDR2 FQNEAQ (reference sequence). This CDR3 contains 14 residues. In DNA form, the CDR3 reads TGTGCCAGCAGCTTAGATCAGGCGCACTACGAGCAGTACTTC. It specifies CASSLDQAHYEQYF.

J is TRBJ2-1 and V is TRBV5-1; tentatively, D is TRBD1 or TRBD2 (5 bases each). Trimming stripped 5 bases from V and 6 bases from J, with 9 bases between. CDR1 is SGHRS, CDR2 YFSETQ, per germline. The CDR3 sequence is 12 residues long. CDR3: CASRGTANEQFF. CDR3 coding DNA: TGCGCCAGCAGGGGGACCGCCAATGAGCAGTTCTTC.

Of note for this clone: The junction differs from germline at one of its ends, possibly a read error. The chain couples TRBV7-9 to TRBJ2-7; 10 bases line up with TRBD2. The germline V gene has CDR1 SEHNR and CDR2 FQNEAQ (reference sequence). This CDR3 region has 16 residues. The CDR3 coding sequence is TGTGCCAGCAGCTGGGCTAGCGGGAGCCTTACCTACGATCAGTACTTC. This translates into CASSWASGSLTYDQYF. The whole variable domain, remainder taken from reference TRBV7-9 and TRBJ2-7, is DTGVSQNPRHKITKRGQNVTFRCDPISEHNRLYWYRQTLGQGPEFLTYFQNEAQLEKSRLLSDRFSAERPKGSFSTLEIQRTEQGDSAMYLCASSWASGSLTYDQYFGPGTRLTVT.

V and J are TRBV28 and TRBJ2-3; tentative D call: TRBD2 (6 bases). V gave up 5 bases and J gave up 4 bases, with 16 bases separating them. CDR3 length: 15 residues. The V gene's germline CDR1 is MDHEN and CDR2 SYDVKM. CDR3: CASSEPAAGADTQYF. CDR3 coding DNA: TGTGCCAGCAGTGAGCCGGCAGCGGGCGCAGATACGCAGTATTTT.

V is TRBV18 and J is TRBJ2-5; D possibly corresponds to TRBD2 (6 bases). CDR3 size: 15 residues. V was cut by 4 bases and J by 5 bases, with 17 bases left in between. The germline CDR1 and CDR2 sequences are KGHSH and LQKENI. The CDR3 sequence: CASSLLAGLGETQYF. CDR3 nucleotide sequence: TGTGCCAGCTCACTGCTCGCGGGATTGGGGGAGACCCAGTACTTC.

V is TRBV5-5 and J is TRBJ1-2; perhaps TRBD1 as D (5 bases). V was trimmed by 0 bases and J by 8 bases, leaving 11 bases between them. The CDR3 contains 13 residues. From germline, CDR1 is SGHKS and CDR2 YYEKEE (reference sequence). In nucleotides, the CDR3 is TGTGCCAGCAGCTTGGATCCAGGGCGGGGCTACACCTTC. This encodes CASSLDPGRGYTF.

The J gene is TRBJ2-3, the V gene TRBV5-6; no clear D gene. With 1 base removed from V and 4 bases from J, the gap between germline ends came to 10 bases. Germline V gene data show CDR1 as SGHDT and CDR2 as YYEEEE. The CDR3 has 14 residues. Here the CDR3 reads CASSLSVFPDTQYF. The CDR3 DNA is TGTGCCAGCAGCTTGTCCGTATTCCCAGATACGCAGTATTTT.

This chain joins TRBV9 and TRBJ2-7; D may be TRBD1 (6 bases). The CDR3 length is 14 residues. Germline V CDR1 and CDR2: SGDLS, YYNGEE. Trimming pared 0 bases from V and 3 bases from J, leaving 10 bases between. CDR3 loop: CASSVEAGVYEQYF. CDR3 DNA: TGTGCCAGCAGCGTAGAGGCAGGGGTCTACGAGCAGTACTTC.

The rearrangement uses TRBV19 and TRBJ2-7; 12 positions agree with TRBD2. Unmatched junction bases numbered 9, after V lost 3 bases and J lost 0 bases. The germline V gene encodes CDR1 LNHDA and CDR2 SQIVND (reference sequence). This CDR3 has 18 residues. The CDR3 is CASSMWLAGGLSSYEQYF. The CDR3, as DNA: TGTGCCAGTAGTATGTGGCTAGCGGGAGGGCTGAGCTCCTACGAGCAGTACTTC.